This T cell receptor (beta chain) appears in the sequencing data of a study of tumor-infiltrating lymphocytes in primary liver carcinoma. The authors made TCR beta cDNA from around 500 ng total RNA with a constant-region primer. The TCR beta library was amplified through three nested multiplex PCR rounds in a modified ARM-PCR procedure. Use of TRBV1-TRBV30 forward primers with a C-beta reverse primer characterized the first two PCR rounds, which lasted approximately 11 cycles each. TCRdb recomputed calls from the multiplex PCR reads with MiXCR, one row per CDR3 protein. The sample consists of 180,000 or so distinct CDR3 sequences, approximately 60% of them appearing once. Germline V CDR1 and CDR2: SQVTM, ANQGSEA. The trim removed 6 bases at V and 3 bases at J, leaving 6 bases unmatched. This CDR3 is built from 13 residues. The researchers obtained blood RNA from unsorted whole blood and also extracted germline DNA.

The origin of this receptor is a man in his forties with primary liver carcinoma and hepatitis B virus infection. Sequenced input: peripheral blood. The genes are TRBV29-1 and TRBJ2-5; TRBD2 matches 8 bases. The DNA of the CDR3 is TGCAGCGTACCCGGGACTAGAAAAGAGACCCAGTACTTC. Amino acids: CSVPGTRKETQYF.